This entry lists 27 T cell receptor beta chains sequenced from one sample in a study of cytomegalovirus exposure and HLA in healthy donors. Only in-frame clones appear in the TCRdb table, and some are missing; sequencing was by immunoSEQ multiplex PCR. The data hold some 170,000 clones, with roughly 90% observed a single time. Sequenced: PBMCs. The source is a woman aged 25 to 39 in good health and CMV-seronegative.

This CDR3 is CASSLAGQSSMAEAFF. The CDR3 nucleotides read TGCGCCAGCAGCTTGGCGGGACAATCATCGATGGCTGAAGCTTTCTTT. The chain uses TRBV5-1 and TRBJ1-1; D might be TRBD1 (6 bases). Deletions cut 0 bases from V and 6 bases from J, with 18 bases between. The CDR3 length is 16 residues. Per germline, CDR1 SGHRS and CDR2 YFSETQ.

The rearrangement joins TRBV2 to TRBJ2-6, with no clear D. This CDR3 spans 15 amino acids. Trimming cost V 4 bases and J 2 bases, with 9 bases left between them. The germline gives CDR1 SNHLY, CDR2 FYNNEI. The CDR3 DNA reads TGTGCCAGCAGTGGTTCCCGGGCTGGGGCCAACGTCCTGACTTTC. Residues: CASSGSRAGANVLTF.

The J gene is TRBJ1-5, the V gene TRBV4-1; D remains ambiguous. The CDR3 covers 15 residues. Deletions cut 0 bases from V and 7 bases from J, with 13 bases between. Germline values: CDR1 MGHRA, CDR2 YSYEKL. The CDR3 reads CASSQDLGSGQPQHF. DNA of the CDR3: TGCGCCAGCAGCCAAGATCTAGGGTCGGGCCAGCCCCAGCATTTT.

CDR3 nucleotides: TGTGCCAGCGGCGGCTTCAAGACAGGGCTCCACGAGCAGTACTTC. Protein sequence: CASGGFKTGLHEQYF. The chain carries TRBV25-1 and TRBJ2-7; the match to TRBD1 covers 7 bases. The trim removed 8 bases at V and 5 bases at J, leaving 15 bases unmatched. Germline V gene lookup returns CDR1 MGHDK and CDR2 SYGVNS. The CDR3 consists of 15 residues.

This rearrangement joins TRBV19 to TRBJ2-1; D tentatively fits TRBD1 or TRBD2 (5 bases each). Trimming removed 6 bases at V and 8 bases at J, with 20 bases between. The CDR3 consists of 15 residues. Germline CDR1 is LNHDA and CDR2 is SQIVND (reference sequence). CDR3 residues: CASRFPGRIGDEQFF. DNA for the CDR3: TGTGCCAGTAGATTTCCGGGACGGATAGGGGATGAGCAGTTCTTC.

This clone was detected a few times. The rearrangement joins TRBV19 to TRBJ1-2, with 10 positions matching TRBD1. Unmatched junction bases numbered 8, after V lost 10 bases and J lost 6 bases. The CDR3 covers 13 residues. CDR1 is LNHDA and CDR2 is SQIVND in the germline V gene (reference sequence). CDR3 loop: CATQTGGRDGYTF. CDR3 nucleotide sequence: TGTGCCACCCAGACAGGGGGCAGGGATGGCTACACCTTC.

The V and J genes are TRBV5-1 and TRBJ2-3; D gene ambiguous. The CDR3 sequence is 17 residues long. CDR1 and CDR2 from the germline V gene are SGHRS and YFSETQ. V lost 9 bases, J lost 1 base, and 24 bases lay in between. CDR3 loop: CATSDRLMSTGTDTQYF. CDR3 sequence (DNA): TGCGCCACTTCGGACCGTCTGATGAGTACGGGCACAGATACGCAGTATTTT. Complete variable domain (other parts from reference TRBV5-1 and TRBJ2-3): KAGVTQTPRYLIKTRGQQVTLSCSPISGHRSVSWYQQTPGQGLQFLFEYFSETQRNKGNFPGRFSGRQFSNSRSEMNVSTLELGDSALYLCATSDRLMSTGTDTQYFGPGTRLTVL.

This clone was detected once. The chain carries TRBV29-1 and TRBJ1-2; D uncertain. The V and J ends lost 0 bases and 4 bases respectively, with 9 bases between them. The CDR3 runs 13 residues. Per the germline V gene, CDR1 is SQVTM and CDR2 is ANQGSEA. The DNA for the CDR3 is TGCAGCGTTGAAGATCGGTCGACCTATGGCTACACCTTC. It encodes CSVEDRSTYGYTF.

The V gene is TRBV15, the J gene TRBJ1-6; D may be TRBD1 (6 bases). The CDR3 is made up of 14 amino acids. Germline V lookup: CDR1 LNHNV, CDR2 YYDKDF (reference sequence). V gave up 3 bases and J gave up 10 bases, with 13 bases separating them. As DNA, the CDR3 is TGTGCCACCAGCAGGAACTCGGGGGGCTCACCCCTCCACTTT. Translation gives CATSRNSGGSPLHF.

The table lists this clone with a count of one. The J gene is TRBJ1-1, the V gene TRBV19; the D is unclear. Germline-derived CDR1 and CDR2 are LNHDA and SQIVND (reference sequence). The CDR3 covers 12 residues. Trimming removed 6 bases from V and 4 bases from J, with 9 bases in between. The CDR3 reads CASSPSGTEAFF. CDR3 bases: TGTGCCAGTAGCCCCTCCGGCACTGAAGCTTTCTTT.

The rearrangement uses TRBV27 and TRBJ2-7; the D gene is possibly TRBD1 (6 bases). The germline V and J ends were trimmed by 6 bases and 4 bases, with 19 bases remaining between them. Germline assignment: CDR1 MNHEY and CDR2 SMNVEV (reference sequence). CDR3 length: 15 amino acids. The CDR3 sequence is CASRQETGIRYEQYF. CDR3 nucleotides: TGTGCCAGCAGACAAGAAACAGGGATCAGATACGAGCAGTACTTC.

The chain uses TRBV4-2 and TRBJ1-5; D gene unclear. Per the germline V gene, CDR1 is LGHNA and CDR2 is YNFKEQ. The CDR3 length is 16 residues. Trimming removed 0 bases from V and 1 base from J, with 10 bases in between. CDR3 amino acids: CASSQDPTASNQPQHF. As DNA, the CDR3 is TGTGCCAGCAGCCAAGATCCGACGGCAAGCAATCAGCCCCAGCATTTT.

A few counts support this clone. The CDR3: CASSPTGANEKLFF. The CDR3 DNA is TGCGCCAGCAGCCCGACAGGGGCTAATGAAAAACTGTTTTTT. The chain joins TRBV5-1 to TRBJ1-4; TRBD1 matches at 8 bases. The CDR3 has 14 amino acids. CDR1 is SGHRS and CDR2 is YFSETQ in the germline V gene. The V gene end was trimmed by 4 bases and the J gene end by 3 bases; junction bases not matched to a gene: 2.

This clone showed up just a few times. The rearrangement links TRBV6-1 to TRBJ1-1; tentative D call: TRBD1 (6 bases). This CDR3 comprises 14 residues. Deletions cut 8 bases from V and 2 bases from J, with 15 bases between. Germline V gene lookup returns CDR1 MNHNS and CDR2 SASEGT. The CDR3 DNA reads as TGTGCCAGCCACCTGGGACAACAAAACACTGAAGCTTTCTTT. It yields the protein CASHLGQQNTEAFF.

V is TRBV2 and J is TRBJ2-2; 7 bases fit TRBD1. Looked up from germline, CDR1 is SNHLY and CDR2 is FYNNEI. The trim removed 4 bases at V and 5 bases at J, leaving 1 base unmatched. The CDR3 runs to 13 residues. The DNA of the CDR3 is TGTGCCAGCAGTGCGACAGGGACCGGGGAGCTGTTTTTT. Amino acid sequence: CASSATGTGELFF. The full variable domain, with the rest looked up from reference TRBV2 and TRBJ2-2, is EPEVTQTPSHQVTQMGQEVILRCVPISNHLYFYWYRQILGQKVEFLVSFYNNEISEKSEIFDDQFSVERPDGSNFTLKIRSTKLEDSAMYFCASSATGTGELFFGEGSRLTVL.

This clone has just a few counts. V is TRBV4-1 and J is TRBJ1-1; D is undetermined. V was trimmed by 2 bases and J by 1 base, leaving 11 bases between them. The CDR3 is 15 amino acids. Germline V gene data show CDR1 as MGHRA and CDR2 as YSYEKL. The CDR3: CASSQMGFGNTEAFF. For the CDR3, the DNA is TGCGCCAGCAGCCAAATGGGTTTCGGGAACACTGAAGCTTTCTTT.

The J gene is TRBJ1-1, the V gene TRBV7-9; 9 bases line up with TRBD1. The CDR3 has 16 residues. Germline assignment: CDR1 SEHNR and CDR2 FQNEAQ (reference sequence). The ends lost 4 bases at V and 9 bases at J; junction bases unmatched: 15. CDR3 region: CASSSDLRTGVGKAFF. In nucleotides, the CDR3 is TGTGCCAGCAGCTCCGACCTTCGGACAGGGGTCGGCAAAGCTTTCTTT.

The V call is TRBV6-1, the J call TRBJ2-1, with 7 positions matching TRBD1. Germline-derived CDR1 and CDR2 are MNHNS and SASEGT. This CDR3 is 14 amino acids long. J lost 0 bases, V lost 6 bases, and 2 bases had no gene match. DNA of the CDR3: TGTGCCAGCAGAGGGGACAGCTCCTACAATGAGCAGTTCTTC. Encoded protein: CASRGDSSYNEQFF.

This chain links TRBV11-2 with TRBJ2-7; 7 bases align to TRBD1. The V and J ends lost 1 base and 1 base, in that order; junction bases with no gene match: 4. Germline V lookup: CDR1 SGHAT, CDR2 FQNNGV. CDR3 length: 15 residues. The CDR3 bases are TGTGCCAGCAGCTTAGTGGCAGGGGGATCCTACGAGCAGTACTTC. It yields the protein CASSLVAGGSYEQYF. Full variable domain (outside the CDR3, taken from reference TRBV11-2 and TRBJ2-7): EAGVAQSPRYKIIEKRQSVAFWCNPISGHATLYWYQQILGQGPKLLIQFQNNGVVDDSQLPKDRFSAERLKGVDSTLKIQPAKLEDSAVYLCASSLVAGGSYEQYFGPGTRLTVT.

DNA for the CDR3: TGCGCCAGCAGCTTAGAGGACTCCTACAATGAGCAGTTCTTC. This encodes CASSLEDSYNEQFF. This chain connects TRBV5-1 to TRBJ2-1; unclear D gene. CDR3 length equals 14 residues. CDR1 and CDR2 (germline): SGHRS, YFSETQ. Trimming removed 2 bases from V and 0 bases from J, with 6 bases in between.

This clone has only one observation. The gene calls are TRBV6-5 and TRBJ1-2, with D unclear. The V gene's germline CDR1 is MNHEY and CDR2 SVGAGI. The CDR3 loop spans 14 amino acids. Trimming removed 6 bases at V and 0 bases at J, with 11 bases between. CDR3: CASREGPANYGYTF. The DNA of the CDR3 is TGTGCCAGCAGGGAGGGTCCCGCTAACTATGGCTACACCTTC.

The chain joins TRBV9 to TRBJ2-3, with 9 bases aligning to TRBD1. J was trimmed by 7 bases and V by 3 bases; bases with no gene match: 6. The CDR3 is 14 amino acids. From germline, CDR1 is SGDLS and CDR2 YYNGEE. CDR3 region: CASSAGQGRNTQYF. The CDR3 coding sequence is TGTGCCAGCAGCGCGGGACAGGGAAGGAATACGCAGTATTTT.

The table lists this clone with a count of one. The gene calls are TRBV6-5 and TRBJ1-3; no clear D gene. This CDR3 has 13 residues. The V end was cut by 4 bases, the J end by 3 bases, with 7 bases between. CDR1 is MNHEY and CDR2 is SVGAGI in the germline V gene. The CDR3 loop reads CASSSGVGNTIYF. For the CDR3, the DNA is TGTGCCAGCAGTTCGGGCGTTGGAAACACCATATATTTT.

The J gene is TRBJ2-2, the V gene TRBV7-2, with TRBD2 identical over 8 bases. CDR1 is SGHTA, CDR2 FQGNSA, per germline. The CDR3 is made up of 15 amino acids. Trimming cost V 5 bases and J 4 bases; bases outside gene matches: 6. CDR3 residues: CASSPRGGGTGELFF. The CDR3 nucleotides read TGTGCCAGCAGCCCTCGGGGGGGAGGCACCGGGGAGCTGTTTTTT.

This clone has a single count. V gene TRBV30 combines with J gene TRBJ2-7; 12 nucleotides agree with TRBD2. The germline V gene has CDR1 GTSNPN and CDR2 SVGIG (reference sequence). The V gene end was trimmed by 8 bases and the J gene end by 7 bases; junction bases not matched to a gene: 6. The CDR3 has 12 amino acids. In DNA, the CDR3 is TGTGCCGGGTCTAGCGGGAGGGAAGAGCAGTACTTC. It codes for CAGSSGREEQYF.

Of note for this clone: This sample includes further DNA sequences coding for the same CDR3. This chain joins TRBV29-1 and TRBJ1-5; D uncertain. Germline V gene sequence: CDR1 SQVTM, CDR2 ANQGSEA. V was cut by 7 bases and J by 0 bases, with 7 bases left in between. The CDR3 is 12 residues long. CDR3 sequence reads: CSAGYSNQPQHF. CDR3 DNA: TGCAGCGCGGGATATAGCAATCAGCCCCAGCATTTT.

This clone was detected a few times. This chain links TRBV11-3 with TRBJ2-4; a possible D gene is TRBD2 (6 bases). Germline V gene sequence: CDR1 SGHNT, CDR2 YENEEA. V was pared by 0 bases and J by 1 base, with 19 bases between. The CDR3 spans 19 residues. The CDR3 region is CASSLDREIRDWAKNIQYF. CDR3 sequence (DNA): TGTGCCAGCAGCTTAGATCGGGAGATCCGGGATTGGGCCAAAAACATTCAGTACTTC.